Detailed here is one T cell receptor (beta chain). What it recognizes is unknown. The read terminates 3 residues before the CDR3 end, so the remaining end is supplied by the germline J gene. The record originates from a study of T cells in women clearing cervical HPV infection. Turning to the study itself: Donors had HPV16-related CIN3 or worse; 2 had invasive cancer. For cases, blood was sampled a median roughly 150 days after lesion detection, interquartile range roughly 90 to 210 days. Whole-study findings and limits: Repertoire richness, not evenness, was significantly elevated in CIN3+ cases versus controls.

Germline V CDR1 and CDR2: DFQATT, SNEGSKA (reference sequence). Trimming cost V 6 bases and J 5 bases, with 11 bases left between them. There are 12 residues in the CDR3. The protocol was immunoSEQ multiplex PCR, while the TCRdb copy is restricted to in-frame clones and leaves out a portion. Its listing shows tens of thousands of clones. Specimen: blood buffy coat. The genes are TRBV20-1 and TRBJ1-5; D gene ambiguous. The receptor's source is a woman between 18 and 70 years old with a cervical HPV16 infection that either progressed to CIN3+ or cleared (not recorded which). The covered CDR3 bases are TGCAGTGCCCTCACCGGGGATCAGCCC. This sequence encodes CSALTGDQP. The complete CDR3 reads CSALTGDQPQHF.